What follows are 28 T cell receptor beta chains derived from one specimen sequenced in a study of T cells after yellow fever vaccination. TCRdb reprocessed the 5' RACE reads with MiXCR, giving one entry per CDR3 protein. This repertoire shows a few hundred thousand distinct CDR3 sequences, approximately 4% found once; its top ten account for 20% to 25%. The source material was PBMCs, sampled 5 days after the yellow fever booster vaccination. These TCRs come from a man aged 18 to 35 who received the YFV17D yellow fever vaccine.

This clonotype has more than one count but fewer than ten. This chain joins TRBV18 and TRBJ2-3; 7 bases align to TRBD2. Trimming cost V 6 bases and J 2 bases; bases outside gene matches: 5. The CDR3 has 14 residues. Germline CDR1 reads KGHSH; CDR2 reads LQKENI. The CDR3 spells CASSLAATTDTQYF. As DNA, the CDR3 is TGTGCCAGCTCCCTAGCGGCGACCACAGATACGCAGTATTTT.

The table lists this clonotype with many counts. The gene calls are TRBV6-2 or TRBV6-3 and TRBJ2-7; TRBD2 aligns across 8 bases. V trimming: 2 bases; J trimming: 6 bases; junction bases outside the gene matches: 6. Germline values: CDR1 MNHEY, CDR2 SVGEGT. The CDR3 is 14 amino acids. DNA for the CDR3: TGTGCCAGCAGTTACACCCGGGAGGGTGCCGAGCAGTACTTC. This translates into CASSYTREGAEQYF.

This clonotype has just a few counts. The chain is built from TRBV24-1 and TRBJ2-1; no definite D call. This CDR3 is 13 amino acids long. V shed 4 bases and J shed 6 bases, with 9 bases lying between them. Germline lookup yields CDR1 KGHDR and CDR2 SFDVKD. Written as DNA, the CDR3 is TGTGCCACCAGTGACCAGTGGCGCAATGAGCAGTTCTTC. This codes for CATSDQWRNEQFF.

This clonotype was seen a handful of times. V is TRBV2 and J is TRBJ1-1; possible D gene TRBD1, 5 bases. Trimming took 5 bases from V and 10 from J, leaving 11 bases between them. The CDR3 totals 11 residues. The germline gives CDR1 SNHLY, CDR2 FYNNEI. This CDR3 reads CASSMGLGAFF. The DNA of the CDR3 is TGTGCCAGCAGTATGGGACTGGGAGCTTTCTTT.

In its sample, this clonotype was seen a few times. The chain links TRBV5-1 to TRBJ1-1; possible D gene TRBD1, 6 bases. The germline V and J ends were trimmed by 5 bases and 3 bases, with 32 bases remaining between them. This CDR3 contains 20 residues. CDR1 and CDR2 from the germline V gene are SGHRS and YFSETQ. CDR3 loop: CASSFRTFRTAINRDTEAFF. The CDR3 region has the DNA TGCGCCAGCAGTTTTCGGACTTTTAGGACAGCGATAAACAGGGACACTGAAGCTTTCTTT.

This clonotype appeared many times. This CDR3 is CASSLGGTEQYV. CDR3 in DNA: TGTGCCAGCAGTTTGGGGGGTACCGAGCAGTACGTC. The chain couples TRBV28 to TRBJ2-7, with D possibly TRBD2 on 6 matching bases. The germline gives CDR1 MDHEN, CDR2 SYDVKM. The CDR3 runs to 12 residues. V gave up 3 bases and J gave up 6 bases, with 9 bases separating them.

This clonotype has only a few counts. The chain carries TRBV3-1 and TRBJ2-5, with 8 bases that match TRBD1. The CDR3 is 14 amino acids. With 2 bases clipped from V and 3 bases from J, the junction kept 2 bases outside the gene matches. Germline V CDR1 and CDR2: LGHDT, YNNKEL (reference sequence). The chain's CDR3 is CASSQNRGEETQYF. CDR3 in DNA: TGTGCCAGCAGCCAAAACAGGGGGGAAGAGACCCAGTACTTC.

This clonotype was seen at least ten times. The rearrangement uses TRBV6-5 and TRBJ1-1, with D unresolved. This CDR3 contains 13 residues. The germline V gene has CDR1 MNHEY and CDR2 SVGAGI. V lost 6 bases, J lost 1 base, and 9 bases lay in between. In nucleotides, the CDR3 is TGTGCCAGCAGCTATTCAAGGAACACTGAAGCTTTCTTT. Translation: CASSYSRNTEAFF.

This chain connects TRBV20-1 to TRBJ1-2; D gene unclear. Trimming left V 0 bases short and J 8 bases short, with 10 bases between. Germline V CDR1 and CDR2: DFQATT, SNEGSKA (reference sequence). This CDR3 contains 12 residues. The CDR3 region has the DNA TGCAGTGCTAGAGAGGGCCCTCGGGGCTACACCTTC. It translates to CSAREGPRGYTF.

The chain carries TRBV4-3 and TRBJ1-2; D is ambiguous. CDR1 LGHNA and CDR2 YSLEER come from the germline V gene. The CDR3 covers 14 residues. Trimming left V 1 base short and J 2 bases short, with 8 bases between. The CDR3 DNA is TGCGCCAGCAGCCAAGTCAGGAGAAACTATGGCTACACCTTC. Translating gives CASSQVRRNYGYTF.

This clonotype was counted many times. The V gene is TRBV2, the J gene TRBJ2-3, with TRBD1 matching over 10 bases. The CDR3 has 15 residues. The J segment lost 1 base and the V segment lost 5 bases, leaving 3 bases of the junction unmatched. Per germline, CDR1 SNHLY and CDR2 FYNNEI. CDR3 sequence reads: CASSRDRGRTDTQYF. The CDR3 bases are TGTGCCAGCAGTCGGGACAGGGGTCGCACAGATACGCAGTATTTT.

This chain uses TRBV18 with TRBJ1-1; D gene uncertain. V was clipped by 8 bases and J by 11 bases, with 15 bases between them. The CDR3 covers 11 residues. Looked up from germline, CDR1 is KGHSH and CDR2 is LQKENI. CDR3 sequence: CASRREIWAFF. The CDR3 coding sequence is TGTGCCAGCCGTCGGGAGATATGGGCTTTCTTT.

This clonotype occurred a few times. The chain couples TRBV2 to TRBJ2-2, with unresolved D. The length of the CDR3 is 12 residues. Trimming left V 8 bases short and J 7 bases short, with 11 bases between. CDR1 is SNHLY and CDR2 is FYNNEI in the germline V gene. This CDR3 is CASLTPDGELFF. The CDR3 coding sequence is TGTGCCAGCTTGACCCCGGACGGGGAGCTGTTTTTT.

In DNA form, the CDR3 reads TGTGCCAGCAGTTCCCGCGACATGTACTCCTACGAGCAGTACGTC. Translated: CASSSRDMYSYEQYV. The rearrangement uses TRBV6-2 or TRBV6-3 and TRBJ2-7; D gene unclear. The V end was cut by 4 bases, the J end by 0 bases, with 13 bases between. The CDR3 has 15 residues. The germline V gene has CDR1 MNHEY and CDR2 SVGEGT.

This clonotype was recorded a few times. CDR3 DNA sequence: TGTGCCAGCAGCCTGACGGGACGCGAGCAGTACGTC. Its protein product is CASSLTGREQYV. This rearrangement joins TRBV5-6 to TRBJ2-7, with D possibly being TRBD1 or TRBD2 (5 bases each). The V end lost 4 bases, the J end lost 6 bases, and 11 bases lay between the germline ends. CDR1 and CDR2 from the germline V gene are SGHDT and YYEEEE. CDR3 length equals 12 residues.

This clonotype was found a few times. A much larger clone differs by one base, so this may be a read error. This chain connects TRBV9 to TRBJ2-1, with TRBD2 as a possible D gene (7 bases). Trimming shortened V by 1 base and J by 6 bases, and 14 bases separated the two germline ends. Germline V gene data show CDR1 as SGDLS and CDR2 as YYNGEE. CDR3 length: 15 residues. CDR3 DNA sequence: TGTGCCAGCAGCGTAACGGAGGGGGGGTTCAATGAGCAGTTCTTC. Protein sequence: CASSVTEGGFNEQFF.

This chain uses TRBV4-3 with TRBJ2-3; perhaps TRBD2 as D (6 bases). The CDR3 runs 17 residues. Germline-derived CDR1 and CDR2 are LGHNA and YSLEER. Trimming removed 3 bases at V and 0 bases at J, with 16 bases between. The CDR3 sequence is CASSQLGVGTSTDTQYF. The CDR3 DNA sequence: TGCGCCAGCAGCCAGCTGGGGGTCGGGACTAGCACAGATACGCAGTATTTT.

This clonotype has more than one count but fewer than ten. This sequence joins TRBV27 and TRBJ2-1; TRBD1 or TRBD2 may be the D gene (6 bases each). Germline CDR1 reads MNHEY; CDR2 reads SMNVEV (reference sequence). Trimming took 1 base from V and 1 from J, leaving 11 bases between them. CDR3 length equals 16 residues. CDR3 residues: CASSLWGAGSYNEQFF. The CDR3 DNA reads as TGTGCCAGCAGTTTATGGGGGGCGGGTTCCTACAATGAGCAGTTCTTC.

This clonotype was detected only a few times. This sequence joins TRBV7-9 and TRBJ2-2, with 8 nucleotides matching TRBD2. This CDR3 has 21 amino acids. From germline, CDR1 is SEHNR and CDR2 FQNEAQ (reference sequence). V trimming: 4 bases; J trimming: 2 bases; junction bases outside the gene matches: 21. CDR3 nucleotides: TGTGCCAGCAGCTCGACATACCGACAAGTACTAGCGGAGATTAACACCGGGGAGCTGTTTTTT. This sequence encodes CASSSTYRQVLAEINTGELFF.

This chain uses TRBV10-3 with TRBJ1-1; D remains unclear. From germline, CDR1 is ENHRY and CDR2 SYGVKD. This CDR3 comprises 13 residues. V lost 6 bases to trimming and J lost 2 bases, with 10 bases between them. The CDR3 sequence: CAISPTTNTEAFF. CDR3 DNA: TGTGCCATCAGCCCCACCACTAACACTGAAGCTTTCTTT.

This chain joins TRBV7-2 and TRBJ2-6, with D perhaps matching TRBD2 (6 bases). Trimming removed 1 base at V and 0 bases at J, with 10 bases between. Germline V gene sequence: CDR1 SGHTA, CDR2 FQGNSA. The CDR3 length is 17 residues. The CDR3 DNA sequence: TGTGCCAGCAGCTTAGTGGGGGGAAACTCTGGGGCCAACGTCCTGACTTTC. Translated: CASSLVGGNSGANVLTF.

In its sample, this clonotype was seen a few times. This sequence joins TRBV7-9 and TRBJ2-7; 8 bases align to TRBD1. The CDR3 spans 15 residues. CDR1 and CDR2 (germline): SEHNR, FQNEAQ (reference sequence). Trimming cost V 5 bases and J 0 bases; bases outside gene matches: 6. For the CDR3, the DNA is TGTGCCAGCAGCGGACAGGGTCGGAGCTCCTACGAGCAGTACTTC. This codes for CASSGQGRSSYEQYF.

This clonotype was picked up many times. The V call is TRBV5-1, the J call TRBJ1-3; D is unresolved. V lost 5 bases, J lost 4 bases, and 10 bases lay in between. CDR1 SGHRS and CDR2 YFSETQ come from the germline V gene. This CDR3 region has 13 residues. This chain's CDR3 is CASRGLAGNTIYF. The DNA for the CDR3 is TGCGCCAGCAGGGGTCTAGCCGGAAACACCATATATTTT.

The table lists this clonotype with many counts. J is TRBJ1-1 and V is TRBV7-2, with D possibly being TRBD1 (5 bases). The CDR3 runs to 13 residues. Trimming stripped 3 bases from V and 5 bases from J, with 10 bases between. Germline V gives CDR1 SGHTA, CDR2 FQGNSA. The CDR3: CASSFPGGTEAFF. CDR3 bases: TGTGCCAGCAGCTTCCCCGGGGGGACTGAAGCTTTCTTT. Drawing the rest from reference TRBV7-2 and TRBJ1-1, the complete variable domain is GAGVSQSPSNKVTEKGKDVELRCDPISGHTALYWYRQSLGQGLEFLIYFQGNSAPDKSGLPSDRFSAERTGGSVSTLTIQRTQQEDSAVYLCASSFPGGTEAFFGQGTRLTVV.

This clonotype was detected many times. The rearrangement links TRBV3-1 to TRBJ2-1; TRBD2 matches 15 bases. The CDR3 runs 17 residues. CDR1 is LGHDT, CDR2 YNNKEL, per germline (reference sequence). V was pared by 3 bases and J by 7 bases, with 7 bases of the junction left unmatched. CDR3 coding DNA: TGTGCCAGCAGCCAGGGAACCGGGACTAGCGGGGGGAATGAGCAGTTCTTC. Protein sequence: CASSQGTGTSGGNEQFF.

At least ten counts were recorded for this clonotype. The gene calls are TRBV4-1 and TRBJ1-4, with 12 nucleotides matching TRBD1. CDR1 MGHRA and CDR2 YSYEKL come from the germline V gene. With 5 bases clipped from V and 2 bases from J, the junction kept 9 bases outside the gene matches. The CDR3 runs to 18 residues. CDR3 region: CASSAGTGGWKTNEKLFF. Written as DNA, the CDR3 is TGCGCCAGCAGCGCCGGGACAGGGGGCTGGAAGACTAATGAAAAACTGTTTTTT.

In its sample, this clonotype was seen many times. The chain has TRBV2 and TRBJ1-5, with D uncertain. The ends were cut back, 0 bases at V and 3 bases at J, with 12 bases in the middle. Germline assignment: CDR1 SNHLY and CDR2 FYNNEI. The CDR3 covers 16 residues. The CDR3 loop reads CASSEADDAVNQPQHF. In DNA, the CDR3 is TGTGCCAGCAGTGAAGCCGACGACGCAGTCAATCAGCCCCAGCATTTT. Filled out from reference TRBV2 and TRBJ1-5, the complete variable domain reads EPEVTQTPSHQVTQMGQEVILRCVPISNHLYFYWYRQILGQKVEFLVSFYNNEISEKSEIFDDQFSVERPDGSNFTLKIRSTKLEDSAMYFCASSEADDAVNQPQHFGDGTRLSIL.

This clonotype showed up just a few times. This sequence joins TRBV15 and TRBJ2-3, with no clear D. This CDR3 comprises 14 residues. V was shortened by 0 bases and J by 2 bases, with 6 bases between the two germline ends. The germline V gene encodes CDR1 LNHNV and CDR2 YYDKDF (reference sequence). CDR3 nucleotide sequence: TGTGCCACCAGCAGAGATGGAACCACAGATACGCAGTATTTT. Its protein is CATSRDGTTDTQYF.